A selection of T cell receptor beta chains follows, all from one sample in a study of T-cell reconstitution after alpha-beta-depleted transplantation in children. One entry per CDR3 protein, called by TCRdb with MiXCR from the PCR reads. The repertoire holds approximately 520,000 distinct CDR3 sequences, with roughly 33% as singletons. Material: PBMCs from the stem cell graft donor, obtained from the stem cell graft. These receptors all come from a human donor who donated a stem cell graft to a child with aplastic anemia. Both conserved end residues are part of each CDR3. Fields, in order: V gene, clone size, J gene, D gene, CDR3 protein, CDR3 DNA. The D gene is left open where the match is weak. Clone size is stated in some rows and not others, as once, few, many or a class when expanded.

>TRBV5-5|.|TRBJ2-4|TRBD1
CASSVGTVNIQYF
TGTGCCAGCAGCGTAGGGACAGTGAACATTCAGTACTTC
>TRBV20-1|.|TRBJ1-1|TRBD1
CSAPTIGTGEMNTEAFF
TGCAGTGCTCCTACGATCGGGACAGGGGAGATGAACACTGAAGCTTTCTTT
>TRBV7-8|few|TRBJ2-7|TRBD2
CASSGGREGTYEQYF
TGTGCCAGCAGCGGCGGGCGGGAGGGAACCTACGAGCAGTACTTC
>TRBV20-1|few|TRBJ2-7|TRBD2
CSARLAGVQEQYF
TGCAGTGCCCGGCTAGCGGGAGTTCAAGAGCAGTACTTC
>TRBV5-5|once|TRBJ1-3|.
CASSFWDMGGNTIYF
TGTGCCAGCAGCTTCTGGGATATGGGAGGAAACACCATATATTTT
>TRBV20-1|.|TRBJ2-3|TRBD2
CSARGTSANLDTQYF
TGCAGTGCTAGAGGGACTAGCGCAAATCTAGATACGCAGTATTTT
>TRBV7-2|once|TRBJ2-6|.
CASSARDGSSGANVLTF
TGTGCCAGCAGCGCCCGGGACGGGAGCTCTGGGGCCAACGTCCTGACTTTC
>TRBV7-9|.|TRBJ2-5|.
CASSLKEETQYF
TGTGCCAGCAGCTTGAAGGAGGAGACCCAGTACTTC
>TRBV6-5|few|TRBJ2-5|.
CASSYSLQETQYF
TGTGCCAGCAGTTACTCTCTCCAAGAGACCCAGTACTTC
>TRBV10-3|few|TRBJ1-1|.
CAIRGEIGNTEAFF
TGTGCCATCAGGGGGGAGATTGGGAACACTGAAGCTTTCTTT
>TRBV19|few|TRBJ2-1|.
CASSIGGGGDYSYNEQFF
TGTGCCAGTAGTATAGGAGGGGGCGGGGACTATTCCTACAATGAGCAGTTCTTC
>TRBV5-5|.|TRBJ1-1|.
CASSGRTKQNTEAFF
TGTGCCAGCAGCGGCAGGACCAAGCAGAACACTGAAGCTTTCTTT
>TRBV11-2|.|TRBJ1-1|.
CASSHQGAGWSMNTEAFF
TGTGCCAGCAGCCATCAAGGGGCAGGATGGTCCATGAACACTGAAGCTTTCTTT
>TRBV4-2|.|TRBJ2-3|TRBD2
CASSQDARLAGGPRTDTQYF
TGTGCCAGCAGCCAAGACGCGAGACTAGCGGGAGGGCCAAGGACAGATACGCAGTATTTT
>TRBV28|.|TRBJ2-1|TRBD1
CASKGGLVRNEQFF
TGTGCCAGCAAAGGGGGCCTGGTTAGAAATGAGCAGTTCTTC
>TRBV27|few|TRBJ1-6|TRBD1
CASSPSGGSYNSPLHF
TGTGCCAGCAGTCCGTCAGGGGGTTCCTATAATTCACCCCTCCACTTT
>TRBV20-1|.|TRBJ2-1|TRBD2
CSARGGLAGGEQFF
TGCAGTGCTAGAGGCGGCCTAGCGGGAGGGGAGCAGTTCTTC
>TRBV5-4|.|TRBJ1-1|.
CASSSQATPEAFF
TGTGCCAGCAGCTCCCAAGCGACGCCAGAAGCTTTCTTT
>TRBV12-3/TRBV12-4|few|TRBJ2-3|TRBD2
CASSPGRAPDTQYF
TGTGCCAGCAGTCCCGGGAGGGCCCCAGATACGCAGTATTTT
>TRBV24-1|.|TRBJ1-5|.
CATNNLSNQPQHF
TGTGCCACCAATAATCTAAGCAATCAGCCCCAGCATTTT
>TRBV19|once|TRBJ1-2|.
CASKGRGPSYGYTF
TGTGCCAGTAAGGGGAGGGGCCCCTCCTATGGCTACACCTTC
>TRBV7-2|.|TRBJ1-1|.
CASSLAGGSWTEAFF
TGTGCCAGCAGCTTAGCTGGGGGAAGTTGGACTGAAGCTTTCTTT
>TRBV12-3/TRBV12-4|many|TRBJ1-1|.
CASSFQGMNTEAFF
TGTGCCAGCAGTTTCCAGGGTATGAACACTGAAGCTTTCTTT
>TRBV29-1|few|TRBJ2-1|.
CSVSGGRGFNEQFF
TGCAGCGTTTCGGGAGGCAGGGGCTTCAATGAGCAGTTCTTC
>TRBV29-1|.|TRBJ2-2|TRBD1
CSVGTGRNTGELFF
TGCAGCGTTGGGACAGGGAGGAACACCGGGGAGCTGTTTTTT
>TRBV28|.|TRBJ1-4|TRBD1
CASSPDRGRDEKLFF
TGTGCCAGCAGTCCAGACAGGGGGCGGGATGAAAAACTGTTTTTT
>TRBV5-6|.|TRBJ2-5|.
CASSLYSPNQETQYF
TGTGCCAGCAGCTTGTACAGCCCCAACCAAGAGACCCAGTACTTC
>TRBV20-1|.|TRBJ1-1|.
CSAAGGVVAEAFF
TGCAGTGCCGCGGGGGGGGTGGTGGCTGAAGCTTTCTTT
>TRBV25-1|.|TRBJ2-3|.
CASKPPGSDTQYF
TGTGCCAGCAAACCCCCGGGATCAGATACGCAGTATTTT
>TRBV18|few|TRBJ1-1|.
CASSPPWTSGPGGTEAFF
TGTGCCAGCTCACCACCGTGGACAAGTGGGCCAGGAGGTACTGAAGCTTTCTTT
>TRBV5-1|.|TRBJ1-3|.
CASSPHTAFGNTIYF
TGCGCCAGCAGCCCCCACACTGCATTCGGAAACACCATATATTTT
>TRBV20-1|few|TRBJ2-7|TRBD2
CSARGLAGPYEQYF
TGCAGTGCTAGAGGGCTAGCGGGACCCTACGAGCAGTACTTC
>TRBV25-1|.|TRBJ2-1|TRBD2
CASSFGTSGFYNEQFF
TGTGCCAGCAGTTTCGGGACTAGCGGGTTCTACAATGAGCAGTTCTTC
>TRBV19|.|TRBJ1-4|.
CATRSRGGREKLFF
TGTGCCACCCGGAGCAGGGGTGGAAGGGAAAAACTGTTTTTT
>TRBV12-3/TRBV12-4|few|TRBJ2-3|TRBD2
CASSFGLAGPSTDTQYF
TGTGCCAGCAGTTTTGGACTAGCGGGACCTAGCACAGATACGCAGTATTTT
>TRBV29-1|many|TRBJ2-3|.
CSVDRFTGTDTQYF
TGCAGCGTTGACCGATTTACCGGCACAGATACGCAGTATTTT
>TRBV27|.|TRBJ2-7|TRBD1
CASSSLTGTYEQYF
TGTGCCAGCAGTTCGCTGACAGGGACCTACGAGCAGTACTTC
>TRBV29-1|.|TRBJ2-1|TRBD2
CSARVLAGRNEQFF
TGCAGCGCCAGGGTACTAGCGGGTAGGAATGAGCAGTTCTTC
>TRBV5-1|.|TRBJ2-2|TRBD2
CASSVGLALTGELFF
TGCGCCAGCAGCGTGGGACTAGCGCTCACCGGGGAGCTGTTTTTT
>TRBV7-2|.|TRBJ1-1|TRBD1
CASSPGTGQSVNTEAFF
TGTGCCAGCAGCCCCGGCACGGGACAGTCCGTAAACACTGAAGCTTTCTTT
>TRBV6-6|.|TRBJ1-3|TRBD1
CATLTGGGNTIYF
TGTGCCACACTTACAGGGGGCGGAAACACCATATATTTT
>TRBV7-6|.|TRBJ2-2|.
CASSLGLQGSGELFF
TGTGCCAGCAGCTTGGGTCTTCAGGGTTCCGGGGAGCTGTTTTTT
>TRBV6-1|.|TRBJ1-1|.
CASSLLFEGTEAFF
TGTGCCAGCAGTCTCTTATTCGAAGGGACTGAAGCTTTCTTT
>TRBV18|.|TRBJ1-1|.
CASSPMDINTEAFF
TGTGCCAGCTCACCCATGGACATCAACACTGAAGCTTTCTTT
>TRBV20-1|few|TRBJ1-5|TRBD1
CSATMRTGGNQPQHF
TGCAGTGCTACCATGCGGACAGGAGGCAATCAGCCCCAGCATTTT
>TRBV24-1|few|TRBJ2-1|.
CATSDPDGNNEQFF
TGTGCCACCAGTGACCCCGACGGAAACAATGAGCAGTTCTTC
>TRBV30|.|TRBJ1-5|.
CAWSQGFEQPQHF
TGTGCCTGGAGTCAAGGGTTTGAGCAGCCCCAGCATTTT
>TRBV5-1|many|TRBJ2-3|TRBD2
CASSLRSSGSGTDTQYF
TGCGCCAGCAGCTTGAGATCTAGCGGGAGTGGCACAGATACGCAGTATTTT
>TRBV19|few|TRBJ1-1|.
CASSIFTSNTEAFF
TGTGCCAGTAGTATCTTTACATCGAACACTGAAGCTTTCTTT
>TRBV6-2/TRBV6-3|few|TRBJ2-6|TRBD2
CASTAGGPGANVLTF
TGTGCCAGCACAGCGGGAGGGCCTGGGGCCAACGTCCTGACTTTC
>TRBV28|.|TRBJ2-5|.
CASSGAREIAETQYF
TGTGCCAGCAGTGGAGCCAGGGAGATCGCGGAGACCCAGTACTTC
>TRBV10-2|.|TRBJ2-5|TRBD1
CASSPTGGYLETQYF
TGCGCCAGCAGTCCGACAGGGGGGTATTTGGAGACCCAGTACTTC
>TRBV9|.|TRBJ2-3|.
CASSVEEGRDTQYF
TGTGCCAGCAGCGTAGAAGAGGGTAGAGATACGCAGTATTTT
>TRBV5-1|.|TRBJ2-2|TRBD1
CASSFTGGFGELFF
TGCGCCAGCAGCTTTACAGGGGGATTCGGGGAGCTGTTTTTT
>TRBV27|.|TRBJ2-6|.
CASSFRADSGANVLTF
TGTGCCAGCAGTTTTCGCGCCGACTCTGGGGCCAACGTCCTGACTTTC